The 22 T cell receptor beta chains given below trace back to one sample, sequenced in a study of blood T cell repertoires in COVID-19. The table came from immunoSEQ multiplex PCR; TCRdb's copy has only in-frame clones and leaves some out. This table holds 470,000 or so clones, approximately 90% found once. The sample comprised peripheral blood. The receptors derive from a woman in her 30s with acute or convalescent COVID-19.

The chain recombines TRBV7-8 with TRBJ2-7; 7 bases are a match to TRBD2. Germline V gene sequence: CDR1 SGHVS, CDR2 FQNEAQ. This CDR3 has 12 residues. The V segment lost 4 bases and the J segment 7 bases; nucleotides outside the gene matches: 4. CDR3: CASSSGGTEQYF. CDR3 nucleotide sequence: TGTGCCAGCAGCTCCGGGGGGACGGAGCAGTACTTC.

The V call is TRBV24-1, the J call TRBJ1-1, with TRBD1 as a possible D gene (6 bases). This CDR3 region has 14 residues. V was clipped by 4 bases and J by 10 bases, with 18 bases between them. Germline CDR1 is KGHDR and CDR2 is SFDVKD. The CDR3 DNA is TGTGCCACCAGTGACAGGACAGCCCCATCCGGAGCTTTCTTT. Translating it yields CATSDRTAPSGAFF.

The chain employs TRBV30 and TRBJ1-5; no clear D gene. Germline assignment: CDR1 GTSNPN and CDR2 SVGIG (reference sequence). Between the trimmed V and J ends, which lost 1 base and 2 bases, there was a span of 6 bases. The CDR3 loop spans 13 amino acids. The chain's CDR3 is CAWSEHGNQPQHF. CDR3 in DNA: TGTGCCTGGAGTGAACATGGCAATCAGCCCCAGCATTTT.

This chain joins TRBV6-5 and TRBJ2-1; TRBD1 aligns across 8 bases. Looked up from germline, CDR1 is MNHEY and CDR2 is SVGAGI. Trimming removed 2 bases from V and 8 bases from J; junction bases left unmatched: 8. The CDR3 is made up of 15 amino acids. The CDR3 DNA reads as TGTGCCAGCAGTTACGCGACAGGGGTCTTTCATGAGCAGTTCTTC. Residues: CASSYATGVFHEQFF.

V is TRBV10-2 and J is TRBJ1-1; D remains unclear. The germline gives CDR1 WSHSY, CDR2 SAAADI. V was clipped by 5 bases and J by 0 bases, with 10 bases between them. The CDR3 spans 14 residues. CDR3 sequence reads: CASSPDLLNTEAFF. The CDR3 bases are TGCGCCAGCAGTCCGGACTTGCTGAACACTGAAGCTTTCTTT.

The V gene is TRBV13, the J gene TRBJ1-1; TRBD1 agrees at 7 bases. The junction had 7 bases not matched to a gene; V was cut back by 5 bases and J by 1 base. The CDR3 consists of 15 residues. Germline V gene data show CDR1 as PRHDT and CDR2 as FYEKMQ (reference sequence). The CDR3 reads CASSHTGVWNTEAFF. The CDR3 region has the DNA TGTGCCAGCAGCCATACAGGGGTATGGAACACTGAAGCTTTCTTT.

The chain recombines TRBV7-3 with TRBJ2-1; D unresolved. The V end was cut by 0 bases, the J end by 5 bases, with 5 bases between. This CDR3 is 13 amino acids long. Germline lookup yields CDR1 SGHTA and CDR2 FQGTGA. CDR3 bases: TGTGCCAGCAGCTTAACACAGAACAATGAGCAGTTCTTC. This sequence encodes CASSLTQNNEQFF.

The chain combines TRBV20-1 with TRBJ2-7; 11 nucleotides line up with TRBD2. CDR3 size: 17 residues. In germline, CDR1 is DFQATT, CDR2 SNEGSKA (reference sequence). V gave up 3 bases and J gave up 1 base; unmatched junction bases: 11. CDR3: CSASWSSGGKGSYEQYF. The CDR3 coding sequence is TGCAGTGCTAGTTGGTCTAGCGGGGGGAAGGGGTCCTACGAGCAGTACTTC.

The V call is TRBV5-1, the J call TRBJ1-6; 7 positions agree with TRBD1. Trimming removed 4 bases from V and 8 bases from J; junction bases left unmatched: 21. The CDR3 has 19 amino acids. Germline lookup yields CDR1 SGHRS and CDR2 YFSETQ. CDR3 in amino acids: CASSPTGLPLTGVDSPLHF. In DNA, the CDR3 is TGCGCCAGCAGCCCGACAGGGTTACCCCTGACTGGGGTGGATTCACCCCTCCACTTT. The whole variable domain, remainder taken from reference TRBV5-1 and TRBJ1-6, is KAGVTQTPRYLIKTRGQQVTLSCSPISGHRSVSWYQQTPGQGLQFLFEYFSETQRNKGNFPGRFSGRQFSNSRSEMNVSTLELGDSALYLCASSPTGLPLTGVDSPLHFGNGTRLTVT.

This clone was seen a few times. The CDR3 spells CASSPPGTGGNSPLHF. DNA for the CDR3: TGTGCCAGCAGCCCGCCCGGGACAGGGGGCAATTCACCCCTCCACTTT. The chain employs TRBV5-5 and TRBJ1-6; 12 bases line up with TRBD1. The CDR3 covers 16 residues. Germline V gene lookup returns CDR1 SGHKS and CDR2 YYEKEE (reference sequence). Losses at the gene ends were 4 bases for V and 7 bases for J; bases not matched to a gene: 6.

This chain links TRBV27 with TRBJ2-3; TRBD1 agrees at 8 bases. The junction had 8 bases not matched to a gene; V was cut back by 6 bases and J by 6 bases. CDR1 is MNHEY and CDR2 is SMNVEV in the germline V gene (reference sequence). The CDR3 runs 14 residues. CDR3 in amino acids: CASSMDRVGDTQYF. The CDR3 DNA reads TGTGCCAGCAGCATGGACAGGGTCGGCGATACGCAGTATTTT.

This rearrangement joins TRBV19 to TRBJ1-6, with 8 bases fitting TRBD1. Germline assignment: CDR1 LNHDA and CDR2 SQIVND (reference sequence). The CDR3 sequence is 15 residues long. V lost 4 bases to trimming and J lost 10 bases; unmatched junction nucleotides: 9. The CDR3 nucleotides read TGTGCCAGTAGTACTACAGGGGGTTCAGGGTCACCCCTCCACTTT. The encoded protein is CASSTTGGSGSPLHF.

The count of this clone is one. V gene TRBV14 combines with J gene TRBJ2-2, with 11 bases that match TRBD1. V was pared by 3 bases and J by 6 bases, with 9 bases of the junction left unmatched. Germline values: CDR1 SGHDN, CDR2 FVKESK. The CDR3 has 17 amino acids. The CDR3 loop is CASSQEPGQGAAGELFF. The CDR3 DNA follows: TGTGCCAGCAGCCAGGAACCCGGACAGGGGGCCGCCGGGGAGCTGTTTTTT.

The chain joins TRBV28 to TRBJ2-1, with D possibly being TRBD1 (6 bases). V dropped 8 bases and J dropped 0 bases, with 23 bases sitting between them. This CDR3 comprises 18 residues. Germline V gene data show CDR1 as MDHEN and CDR2 as SYDVKM. The CDR3 region has the DNA TGTGCCAGCCTCCCCCAAAAGGGCACAGGGAACTCCTACAATGAGCAGTTCTTC. It specifies CASLPQKGTGNSYNEQFF.

This chain connects TRBV9 to TRBJ2-5; possibly TRBD1 for D (6 bases). V was shortened by 3 bases and J by 3 bases, with 12 bases between the two germline ends. Germline V gene data show CDR1 as SGDLS and CDR2 as YYNGEE. The length of the CDR3 is 14 residues. The CDR3 sequence: CASSANGQKETQYF. CDR3 coding DNA: TGTGCCAGCAGCGCAAACGGACAGAAAGAGACCCAGTACTTC.

CDR3: CASSLWGLADTGELFF. DNA for the CDR3: TGTGCCAGCAGTTTGTGGGGACTAGCAGACACCGGGGAGCTGTTTTTT. The genes are TRBV28 and TRBJ2-2, with 9 positions matching TRBD2. From germline, CDR1 is MDHEN and CDR2 SYDVKM. With 3 bases clipped from V and 3 bases from J, the junction kept 5 bases outside the gene matches. This CDR3 has 16 residues.

The chain couples TRBV27 to TRBJ2-7, with a weak D call TRBD2 (7 bases). Germline values: CDR1 MNHEY, CDR2 SMNVEV (reference sequence). Trimming removed 2 bases from V and 0 bases from J, with 8 bases in between. The CDR3 is made up of 14 amino acids. In DNA, the CDR3 is TGTGCCAGCAGTTTAGCGGGGGCCTCCTACGAGCAGTACTTC. Its protein is CASSLAGASYEQYF.

This clone is a singleton in its sample. The chain is built from TRBV19 and TRBJ1-2, with D tentatively TRBD1 (6 bases). Germline V gene sequence: CDR1 LNHDA, CDR2 SQIVND (reference sequence). V lost 6 bases and J lost 5, with 25 bases in between. There are 17 residues in the CDR3. CDR3 region: CASRGTRNTGTRYGYTF. Here the CDR3 DNA reads TGTGCCAGTAGGGGAACTAGAAATACCGGGACAAGGTATGGCTACACCTTC. The whole variable domain, remainder taken from reference TRBV19 and TRBJ1-2, is DGGITQSPKYLFRKEGQNVTLSCEQNLNHDAMYWYRQDPGQGLRLIYYSQIVNDFQKGDIAEGYSVSREKKESFPLTVTSAQKNPTAFYLCASRGTRNTGTRYGYTFGSGTRLTVV.

The chain links TRBV5-1 to TRBJ1-2; D ambiguous. The CDR3 spans 14 residues. V shed 1 base and J shed 6 bases, with 13 bases lying between them. CDR1 SGHRS and CDR2 YFSETQ come from the germline V gene. Here the CDR3 DNA reads TGCGCCAGCAGCTTGAACAGCCGAATAGATGGCTACACCTTC. This codes for CASSLNSRIDGYTF.

The V and J genes are TRBV7-8 and TRBJ2-3, with D perhaps matching TRBD1 (6 bases). CDR3 length equals 14 residues. Per the germline V gene, CDR1 is SGHVS and CDR2 is FQNEAQ. V was pared by 3 bases and J by 2 bases, with 9 bases between. The CDR3 nucleotides are TGTGCCAGCAGCTTTACAGGGTTCACAGATACGCAGTATTTT. Its protein product is CASSFTGFTDTQYF.

In DNA, the CDR3 is TGTGCCAGTAGTATAGATCGACGAGGCGGAACTAATGAAAAACTGTTTTTT. Amino acid sequence: CASSIDRRGGTNEKLFF. The genes are TRBV19 and TRBJ1-4; D is ambiguous. V dropped 0 bases and J dropped 1 base, with 12 bases sitting between them. The CDR3 covers 17 residues. The germline gives CDR1 LNHDA, CDR2 SQIVND (reference sequence).

This clone was counted only a few times. The V gene is TRBV12-3 or TRBV12-4, the J gene TRBJ2-7; 7 bases are shared with TRBD1. J lost 6 bases, V lost 6 bases, and 5 bases had no gene match. The CDR3 is made up of 12 amino acids. The CDR3 region has the DNA TGTGCCAGCAGCCCAACAGGGGCCGAGCAGTACTTC. It encodes CASSPTGAEQYF.